The next 23 T cell receptor beta chains were all read from a single sample in a study of tumor-infiltrating lymphocytes in primary liver carcinoma. Co-extraction yielded RNA and DNA from roughly 20-30 mg of unsorted bulk tissue. From about 490 ng of total RNA, TCR beta-specific cDNA was reverse-transcribed using a constant-region primer. Libraries covering TCR beta were generated through three nested multiplex PCR rounds (using a slightly modified ARM-PCR). Use of TRBV1-TRBV30 forward primers with a C-beta reverse primer characterized the first two PCR rounds, which lasted roughly 9 cycles each. TCRdb re-called the multiplex PCR reads through MiXCR, storing one row per CDR3 protein. The sample contains about 60,000 distinct CDR3 sequences, about 71% of which appear only once. Sequences were obtained from liver tumor tissue from sampling region 4. Specified subset: tumor region T4, right-lateral pole. The receptors were gathered from a man aged 35 to 55 with primary liver carcinoma and hepatitis B virus infection.

A word on this clonotype: Likely a read error: the CDR3 ends without its conserved phenylalanine or tryptophan. The DNA is omitted, as the CDR3 cannot be located on it reliably, and the CDR3 follows TCRdb's listing. The chain employs TRBV29-1 and TRBJ2-3; TRBD1, as called in the table, went unchecked against the DNA. Germline V gene lookup returns CDR1 SQVTM and CDR2 ANQGSEA. The CDR3 numbers 14 amino acids, ends counted. The CDR3 loop is CSVSGTGASDTQFS.

Notes on this clonotype: Compared with germline, one end of the junction differs, possibly owing to a read error. V is TRBV5-8 and J is TRBJ2-3; 9 positions match TRBD2. The CDR3 totals 16 residues. The germline V gene encodes CDR1 SGHTS and CDR2 YDEGEE. CDR3 amino acids: CASSLNSGSVSDTHYF. The CDR3 coding sequence is TGTGCCAGCAGCCTCAATAGCGGGAGTGTCTCAGATACGCACTATTTT.

V usage is TRBV4-2 and J usage is TRBJ1-3; D perhaps matches TRBD1 (6 bases). CDR1 LGHNA and CDR2 YNFKEQ come from the germline V gene. This CDR3 is 17 amino acids long. V gave up 9 bases and J gave up 2 bases, with 23 bases separating them. CDR3: CASRGIGVGGPGNTIYF. Here the CDR3 DNA reads TGTGCCAGTAGAGGAATTGGTGTTGGGGGCCCTGGAAACACCATATATTTT.

As to this clonotype: At one end, the junction sequence differs from germline, possibly due to a read error. The genes are TRBV7-2 and TRBJ1-2; D not certain. CDR1 is SGHTA and CDR2 is FQGNSA in the germline V gene. The CDR3 consists of 14 residues. CDR3 in amino acids: CDSSSYQSGNGYTF. The CDR3 region has the DNA TGTGACAGCAGCTCATACCAGTCGGGGAACGGCTACACCTTC.

As to this clonotype: One end of the junction is discordant with germline, which a read error may explain. V and J are TRBV28 and TRBJ2-3, with D tentatively TRBD1 (6 bases). This CDR3 has 14 residues. Germline assignment: CDR1 MDHEN and CDR2 SYDVKM. The DNA of the CDR3 is TGCACCAGCAGGGACATGACTAGCACAGATACGCAGTATTTT. It is translated as CTSRDMTSTDTQYF. The complete variable domain, with remaining parts taken from reference TRBV28 and TRBJ2-3, reads DVKVTQSSRYLVKRTGEKVFLECVQDMDHENMFWYRQDPGLGLRLIYFSYDVKMKEKGDIPEGYSVSREKKERFSLILESASTNQTSMYLCTSRDMTSTDTQYFGPGTRLTVL.

Notes on this clonotype: A much bigger clone sits one base away, suggesting this may be a read error. The rearrangement uses TRBV12-3 or TRBV12-4 and TRBJ1-5; D ambiguous. This CDR3 region has 15 residues. The CDR3 sequence is CASREGPGSNQPQDF. The CDR3 bases are TGTGCCAGCAGAGAAGGGCCCGGGAGCAATCAGCCCCAGGATTTT.

This clonotype was found a few times. The chain has TRBV6-2 or TRBV6-3 and TRBJ2-5, with a weak D call TRBD1 (5 bases). Germline V lookup: CDR1 MNHEY, CDR2 SVGEGT. The CDR3 length is 16 residues. Trimming cost V 2 bases and J 1 base, with 14 bases left between them. The CDR3 nucleotides read TGTGCCAGCAGTTACCCACCCTGGGGCGTCCAAGAGACCCAGTACTTC. As protein: CASSYPPWGVQETQYF.

Comments on this clonotype: The CDR3 does not end in the conserved phenylalanine or tryptophan, so this is likely a read error. The J gene is TRBJ2-4, the V gene TRBV12-3 or TRBV12-4; tentative D call: TRBD1 (5 bases). V was shortened by 10 bases and J by 0 bases, with 25 bases between the two germline ends. The CDR3 has 18 residues. The CDR3 sequence is CATNLWGGADIAKNIQYL. The CDR3 region has the DNA TGTGCCACCAATTTATGGGGTGGGGCGGACATAGCCAAAAACATTCAGTACCTC.

This clonotype came up once. The junction and the germline gene differ at one end; a read error may be behind it. V is TRBV5-4 and J is TRBJ1-6; D remains unclear. The CDR3 runs 12 residues. The germline V gene has CDR1 SGHNT and CDR2 YYREEE (reference sequence). CDR3 protein: CASSEYNSPFHF. CDR3 DNA sequence: TGCGCCAGCAGCGAGTATAATTCACCCTTCCACTTT.

This clonotype appeared a single time. The chain links TRBV19 to TRBJ1-1, with 7 positions matching TRBD1. V shed 5 bases, J shed 9 bases, and the junction held 15 bases outside the gene matches. CDR1 and CDR2 from the germline V gene are LNHDA and SQIVND (reference sequence). The CDR3 is 15 residues long. CDR3 loop: CASSFGQGVRTKAFF. The CDR3 bases are TGTGCCAGTAGTTTCGGGCAGGGGGTAAGGACTAAAGCTTTCTTT.

About this clonotype itself: A read error may produce the germline difference seen at one junction end. J is TRBJ2-2 and V is TRBV11-2, with D possibly TRBD2 on 6 matching bases. The CDR3 totals 17 residues. Germline V gives CDR1 SGHAT, CDR2 FQNNGV. This CDR3 is CASSTSLGGANIGELFF. Written as DNA, the CDR3 is TGTGCCAGCAGCACATCATTAGGAGGGGCGAACATCGGGGAGCTGTTTTTT.

A remark on this clonotype: A much larger clone is a single base away; this may be a read error. The chain has TRBV7-8 and TRBJ2-6; 8 positions agree with TRBD2. The V gene end was trimmed by 1 base and the J gene end by 6 bases; junction bases not matched to a gene: 8. The CDR3 sequence is 17 residues long. The germline V gene has CDR1 SGHVS and CDR2 FQNEAQ. The chain's CDR3 is CASSLDGRGAVANVLTF. Here the CDR3 DNA reads TGTGCCAGCAGCTTAGACGGGAGGGGGGCTGTGGCCAACGTCCTGACTTTC.

This rearrangement joins TRBV11-2 to TRBJ2-1, with no clear D. CDR3 length: 14 amino acids. Germline CDR1 reads SGHAT; CDR2 reads FQNNGV. Deletions cut 2 bases from V and 13 bases from J, with 18 bases between. DNA of the CDR3: TGTGCCAGCAGCTTATATAAAGCCTACAATGTACAGTTCTTC. Translating it yields CASSLYKAYNVQFF. Based on the CDR3 plus reference TRBV11-2 and TRBJ2-1, the full variable domain is EAGVAQSPRYKIIEKRQSVAFWCNPISGHATLYWYQQILGQGPKLLIQFQNNGVVDDSQLPKDRFSAERLKGVDSTLKIQPAKLEDSAVYLCASSLYKAYNVQFFGPGTRLTVL.

Notes on this clonotype: A much larger clone sits a single nucleotide away, making a read error possible. The gene calls are TRBV10-3 and TRBJ1-1; perhaps TRBD1 as D (5 bases). The CDR3 consists of 12 residues. V was pared by 10 bases and J by 3 bases, with 12 bases between. Per the germline V gene, CDR1 is ENHRY and CDR2 is SYGVKD. CDR3 residues: CARRDWDTEAFF. CDR3 DNA: TGTGCCAGGCGGGACTGGGACACTGAAGCTTTCTTT.

This clonotype was seen ten or more times. A much larger clone lies a single base off, so this may be a read error. The chain is built from TRBV7-9 and TRBJ2-5; D is unclear. Germline V gene lookup returns CDR1 SEHNR and CDR2 FQNEAQ (reference sequence). The ends were cut back, 7 bases at V and 3 bases at J, with 6 bases in the middle. This CDR3 comprises 11 residues. CDR3 DNA sequence: TGTGCCAGCAACCTGAAAGAGACCCAGTACTTC. The encoded protein is CASNLKETQYF.

The V gene is TRBV6-5, the J gene TRBJ2-7, with 10 bases matching TRBD2. This CDR3 spans 16 amino acids. The germline gives CDR1 MNHEY, CDR2 SVGAGI. The V and J ends lost 7 bases and 2 bases, in that order; junction bases with no gene match: 11. The CDR3 spells CASKREGLAETYEQYF. Here the CDR3 DNA reads TGTGCCAGCAAACGAGAAGGACTAGCGGAGACCTACGAGCAGTACTTC.

This clonotype showed up many times. The J gene is TRBJ2-7, the V gene TRBV10-3; 9 bases are a match to TRBD1. With 4 bases clipped from V and 1 base from J, the junction kept 2 bases outside the gene matches. This CDR3 is 14 amino acids long. The V gene's germline CDR1 is ENHRY and CDR2 SYGVKD. The CDR3 spells CAISGQGGSYEQYF. CDR3 DNA: TGTGCCATCAGTGGACAGGGGGGATCCTACGAGCAGTACTTC.

With regard to this clonotype: A read error may be the cause here, since a much bigger clone is one base away. This chain joins TRBV5-8 and TRBJ2-1; 7 bases map to TRBD2. Unmatched junction bases numbered 10, after V lost 3 bases and J lost 4 bases. Germline V gene lookup returns CDR1 SGHTS and CDR2 YDEGEE. This CDR3 is 16 amino acids long. CDR3 sequence: CASSSGLTGLYNEQFF. The CDR3 coding sequence is TGTGCCAGCAGCTCGGGACTAACGGGATTATACAATGAGCAGTTCTTC.

As concerns this clonotype: One junction end disagrees with the germline gene, perhaps due to a read error. The chain employs TRBV4-1 and TRBJ2-2; perhaps TRBD2 as D (6 bases). This CDR3 comprises 14 residues. Germline CDR1 is MGHRA and CDR2 is YSYEKL. The CDR3 loop is CASSSSVNTGELLF. As DNA, the CDR3 is TGCGCCAGCAGTTCTAGCGTAAACACCGGGGAGCTGCTTTTT.

For this clonotype: At one end, the junction sequence differs from germline, possibly due to a read error. The chain recombines TRBV5-6 with TRBJ2-2, with 8 bases that match TRBD2. The germline V gene encodes CDR1 SGHDT and CDR2 YYEEEE. This CDR3 region has 17 residues. The DNA of the CDR3 is TGTGCCAACAGCTTATGGGGACTAGTGCGGATAACTGGGGAGCTGTTTTTT. It specifies CANSLWGLVRITGELFF.

The table lists this clonotype with many counts. Sequence at one end of the junction differs from germline and may be a read error. The chain couples TRBV11-1 to TRBJ2-4; 13 bases align to TRBD2. The CDR3 is 17 residues long. Germline CDR1 is SGHAT and CDR2 is FQDESV (reference sequence). CDR3 region: CASSFPGTSGTKDIQYF. In DNA, the CDR3 is TGTGCCAGCAGCTTTCCCGGGACTAGCGGGACCAAAGACATTCAATACTTC.

Notes on this clonotype: Here the CDR3 omits its conserved ending phenylalanine or tryptophan, so a read error is the likely source. It is unclear where the CDR3 begins or ends on the DNA, so no DNA is shown, and the CDR3 is as TCRdb lists it. The rearrangement uses TRBV7-9 and TRBJ1-1; the table calls TRBD1, which could not be checked here. The CDR3 adds up to 12 amino acids, both ends counted. Germline lookup yields CDR1 SEHNR and CDR2 FQNEAQ (reference sequence). CDR3 amino acids: CASSMDSWEALL.

This clonotype was recorded at least ten times. The chain has TRBV20-1 and TRBJ2-7; possible D gene TRBD2, 5 bases. Germline assignment: CDR1 DFQATT and CDR2 SNEGSKA (reference sequence). The CDR3 contains 11 residues. V lost 1 base and J 12 bases, leaving 13 bases between the germline ends. The CDR3 bases are TGCAGTGCTAGAGGGCCATCGGGATGGTACTTC. Translation gives CSARGPSGWYF.